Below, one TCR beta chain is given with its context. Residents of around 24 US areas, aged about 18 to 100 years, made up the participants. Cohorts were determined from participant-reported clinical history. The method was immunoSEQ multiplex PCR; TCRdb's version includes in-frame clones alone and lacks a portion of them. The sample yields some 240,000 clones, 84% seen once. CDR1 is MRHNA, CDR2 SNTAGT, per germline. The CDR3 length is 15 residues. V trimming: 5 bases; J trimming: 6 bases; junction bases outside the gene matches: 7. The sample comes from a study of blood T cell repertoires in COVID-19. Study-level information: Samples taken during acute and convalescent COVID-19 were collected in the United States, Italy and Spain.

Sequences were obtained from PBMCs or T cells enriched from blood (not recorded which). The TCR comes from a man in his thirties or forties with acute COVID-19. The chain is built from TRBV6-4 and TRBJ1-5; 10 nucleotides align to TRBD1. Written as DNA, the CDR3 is TGTGCCAGCAGTCCCGGGACAGGGGCGGGTCAGCCCCAGCATTTT. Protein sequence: CASSPGTGAGQPQHF.